What follows are 21 T cell receptor beta chains derived from one specimen sequenced in a study of OX40 agonist ivuxolimab in advanced cancers. Repertoires were generated with immunoSEQ multiplex PCR, while TCRdb's copy carries only in-frame clones and drops some. The sample consists of about 70,000 clones, about 89% of them appearing once. Sample: CD4+ or CD8+ T cells sorted from blood, taken in a trial of the OX40 agonist ivuxolimab. These receptor sequences come from an adult with an advanced solid tumor such as melanoma, head and neck, liver or kidney cancer.

V usage is TRBV9 and J usage is TRBJ1-2, with a weak D call TRBD1 (6 bases). Germline assignment: CDR1 SGDLS and CDR2 YYNGEE. The CDR3 covers 14 residues. Between the trimmed V and J ends, which lost 0 bases and 7 bases, there was a span of 13 bases. CDR3 sequence reads: CASSVAGARSGYTF. The CDR3 region has the DNA TGTGCCAGCAGCGTAGCGGGGGCGCGGAGTGGCTACACCTTC.

The chain links TRBV11-3 to TRBJ2-7; the D gene is possibly TRBD1 (6 bases). Germline V lookup: CDR1 SGHNT, CDR2 YENEEA. This CDR3 comprises 13 residues. Trimming stripped 1 base from V and 3 bases from J, with 7 bases between. The CDR3 sequence is CASSLVGGYEQYF. In DNA form, the CDR3 reads TGTGCCAGCAGCTTAGTAGGGGGCTACGAGCAGTACTTC.

V usage is TRBV5-6 and J usage is TRBJ2-2; D possibly corresponds to TRBD1 (5 bases). The ends were cut back, 4 bases at V and 4 bases at J, with 8 bases in the middle. CDR1 is SGHDT and CDR2 is YYEEEE in the germline V gene. The CDR3 consists of 13 residues. The CDR3, as DNA: TGTGCCAGCAGCCCGCAGGGCACCGGGGAGCTGTTTTTT. This encodes CASSPQGTGELFF. Full variable domain (remainder filled in from reference TRBV5-6 and TRBJ2-2): DAGVTQSPTHLIKTRGQQVTLRCSPKSGHDTVSWYQQALGQGPQFIFQYYEEEERQRGNFPDRFSGHQFPNYSSELNVNALLLGDSALYLCASSPQGTGELFFGEGSRLTVL.

CDR3 loop: CASSYAPGLDSLEQYF. The CDR3 DNA follows: TGTGCCAGCAGTTACGCACCGGGACTAGACTCACTCGAGCAGTACTTC. The chain uses TRBV6-5 and TRBJ2-7; 8 bases align to TRBD2. The CDR3 contains 16 residues. Germline loops: CDR1 MNHEY, CDR2 SVGAGI. The V segment lost 2 bases and the J segment 6 bases; nucleotides outside the gene matches: 12.

The rearrangement links TRBV6-5 to TRBJ2-3; TRBD1 matches at 7 bases. J gave up 2 bases and V 5 bases, and 7 bases lay outside the gene matches. The CDR3 covers 15 residues. CDR1 MNHEY and CDR2 SVGAGI come from the germline V gene. CDR3 amino acids: CASSTWTGFTDTQYF. CDR3 DNA: TGTGCCAGCAGTACCTGGACAGGCTTCACAGATACGCAGTATTTT.

This chain connects TRBV5-1 to TRBJ1-1; D remains unclear. V gave up 2 bases and J gave up 0 bases, with 8 bases separating them. The CDR3 sequence is 14 residues long. Germline CDR1 reads SGHRS; CDR2 reads YFSETQ. The CDR3 here is CASSFDSMNTEAFF. DNA for the CDR3: TGCGCCAGCAGCTTCGATTCCATGAACACTGAAGCTTTCTTT.

The V gene is TRBV9, the J gene TRBJ2-7; D is unresolved. Germline V CDR1 and CDR2: SGDLS, YYNGEE. V lost 0 bases, J lost 2 bases, and 9 bases lay in between. The CDR3 contains 14 residues. In DNA form, the CDR3 reads TGTGCCAGCAGCGTAGACGGGCCGCCCTACGAGCAGTACTTC. The encoded protein is CASSVDGPPYEQYF.

This clone was recorded a few times. This sequence joins TRBV30 and TRBJ1-1, with D tentatively TRBD1 (5 bases). There are 14 residues in the CDR3. CDR1 and CDR2 from the germline V gene are GTSNPN and SVGIG (reference sequence). The V end lost 1 base, the J end lost 1 base, and 10 bases lay between the germline ends. The CDR3 reads CAWSAWDRNTEAFF. DNA for the CDR3: TGTGCCTGGAGTGCGTGGGACCGGAACACTGAAGCTTTCTTT.

V is TRBV7-9 and J is TRBJ2-7; TRBD1 agrees at 9 bases. Germline lookup yields CDR1 SEHNR and CDR2 FQNEAQ (reference sequence). The CDR3 is 15 amino acids. J was trimmed by 0 bases and V by 5 bases; bases with no gene match: 5. CDR3: CASSPGQGLSYEQYF. Here the CDR3 DNA reads TGTGCCAGCAGCCCTGGACAGGGGCTCTCCTACGAGCAGTACTTC.

This clone appeared a few times. This chain uses TRBV7-8 with TRBJ1-5; D is perhaps TRBD1 (6 bases). The germline V gene encodes CDR1 SGHVS and CDR2 FQNEAQ. V dropped 5 bases and J dropped 5 bases, with 16 bases sitting between them. CDR3 length: 15 residues. The CDR3 sequence: CASSRTALFDQPQHF. CDR3 DNA: TGTGCCAGCAGCCGGACAGCCTTATTTGATCAGCCCCAGCATTTT.

The chain combines TRBV6-6 with TRBJ2-7; TRBD1 or TRBD2 may be the D gene (5 bases each). CDR3 length equals 14 residues. The V end was cut by 7 bases, the J end by 3 bases, with 16 bases between. The germline V gene has CDR1 MNHNY and CDR2 SVGAGI (reference sequence). In DNA, the CDR3 is TGTGCCAGCACTAACCCGGGGCCCAACTACGAGCAGTACTTC. Its protein is CASTNPGPNYEQYF.

This clone appeared a single time. This chain connects TRBV20-1 to TRBJ1-5; no firm D call. This CDR3 has 11 amino acids. The germline gives CDR1 DFQATT, CDR2 SNEGSKA (reference sequence). The V gene lost 5 bases and the J gene lost 11 bases, with 13 bases spanning the gap. CDR3 loop: CSASQLGTQHF. DNA of the CDR3: TGCAGTGCTTCCCAGCTGGGGACCCAGCATTTT.

This CDR3 is CASSLDRQGETEAFF. The CDR3 DNA sequence: TGTGCCAGCAGCTTAGATAGGCAGGGGGAGACTGAAGCTTTCTTT. This chain uses TRBV7-9 with TRBJ1-1; 7 bases map to TRBD1. In germline, CDR1 is SEHNR, CDR2 FQNEAQ (reference sequence). This CDR3 has 15 residues. Trimming at V came to 1 base and at J to 5 bases, leaving 7 bases not matched to a gene.

J is TRBJ1-5 and V is TRBV27, with D possibly TRBD1 on 6 matching bases. The germline V gene encodes CDR1 MNHEY and CDR2 SMNVEV (reference sequence). The CDR3 has 16 amino acids. Trimming shortened V by 2 bases and J by 1 base, and 12 bases separated the two germline ends. CDR3 in amino acids: CASSLMGAVSNQPQHF. CDR3 sequence (DNA): TGTGCCAGCAGTTTAATGGGGGCGGTAAGCAATCAGCCCCAGCATTTT.

This rearrangement joins TRBV7-9 to TRBJ2-2; D gene unclear. The CDR3 is made up of 15 amino acids. The germline V gene has CDR1 SEHNR and CDR2 FQNEAQ (reference sequence). Trimming left V 4 bases short and J 0 bases short, with 9 bases between. CDR3 in amino acids: CASSSGATNTGELFF. CDR3 bases: TGTGCCAGCAGCTCAGGAGCCACGAACACCGGGGAGCTGTTTTTT.

The chain couples TRBV11-3 to TRBJ2-2, with D unresolved. V was trimmed by 1 base and J by 4 bases, leaving 13 bases between them. The CDR3 spans 16 residues. The germline gives CDR1 SGHNT, CDR2 YENEEA. In DNA, the CDR3 is TGTGCCAGCAGCTTAGCAACCGCAAGGTTCACCGGGGAGCTGTTTTTT. Its protein is CASSLATARFTGELFF.

This chain uses TRBV30 with TRBJ2-1, with D unclear. CDR3 size: 16 residues. The germline V gene has CDR1 GTSNPN and CDR2 SVGIG (reference sequence). The ends were cut back, 3 bases at V and 0 bases at J, with 15 bases in the middle. CDR3 sequence reads: CAWRDPGPPSYNEQFF. CDR3 nucleotides: TGTGCCTGGAGGGATCCAGGACCTCCCTCCTACAATGAGCAGTTCTTC.

The V call is TRBV10-2, the J call TRBJ2-5; TRBD2 matches at 8 bases. CDR1 is WSHSY and CDR2 is SAAADI in the germline V gene. The CDR3 is made up of 14 amino acids. Trimming took 5 bases from V and 4 from J; bases not matched to a gene: 6. CDR3 residues: CASSPSGRRETQYF. DNA for the CDR3: TGCGCCAGCAGTCCTAGCGGGCGGAGAGAGACCCAGTACTTC.

The rearrangement links TRBV4-1 to TRBJ2-4; D unclear. The germline gives CDR1 MGHRA, CDR2 YSYEKL. The CDR3 length is 13 residues. V shed 2 bases and J shed 8 bases, with 10 bases lying between them. The CDR3 bases are TGCGCCAGCAGCCAAAACAATCCAGACATTCAGTACTTC. Its protein is CASSQNNPDIQYF.

The chain has TRBV20-1 and TRBJ2-5; a weak D match, TRBD1 (6 bases). Germline V CDR1 and CDR2: DFQATT, SNEGSKA (reference sequence). Trimming stripped 7 bases from V and 5 bases from J, with 8 bases between. The CDR3 has 10 residues. In nucleotides, the CDR3 is TGCAGTGGGGACAAGGAGACCCAGTACTTC. This gives the protein CSGDKETQYF.

This chain joins TRBV6-6 and TRBJ1-3; D unclear. Germline assignment: CDR1 MNHNY and CDR2 SVGAGI (reference sequence). V lost 8 bases and J lost 0, with 11 bases in between. This CDR3 comprises 14 residues. The CDR3 DNA follows: TGTGCCAGCGGCGGACCGAGCTCTGGAAACACCATATATTTT. Amino acid sequence: CASGGPSSGNTIYF.